The T cell receptor (beta chain) under discussion was sequenced for a study of CD8 T cells in Susac syndrome. Germline CDR1 is MGHDK and CDR2 is SYGVNS. The V gene end was trimmed by 7 bases and the J gene end by 7 bases; junction bases not matched to a gene: 11. The CDR3 runs 14 residues. Reverse transcription of about 0.5 to 1 ug RNA used random hexamers. One entry per CDR3 protein, called by TCRdb with MiXCR from the immunoSEQ multiplex PCR reads. The table includes about 210,000 distinct CDR3 sequences, 95% detected once. The receptor's source is a human donor with multiple sclerosis. The chain recombines TRBV25-1 with TRBJ1-2, with 8 bases fitting TRBD1. Material: CD4+ T cells from PBMCs. CDR3: CASMHQGAEAGYTF. The CDR3 coding sequence is TGTGCCAGCATGCACCAGGGGGCTGAGGCTGGCTACACCTTC.